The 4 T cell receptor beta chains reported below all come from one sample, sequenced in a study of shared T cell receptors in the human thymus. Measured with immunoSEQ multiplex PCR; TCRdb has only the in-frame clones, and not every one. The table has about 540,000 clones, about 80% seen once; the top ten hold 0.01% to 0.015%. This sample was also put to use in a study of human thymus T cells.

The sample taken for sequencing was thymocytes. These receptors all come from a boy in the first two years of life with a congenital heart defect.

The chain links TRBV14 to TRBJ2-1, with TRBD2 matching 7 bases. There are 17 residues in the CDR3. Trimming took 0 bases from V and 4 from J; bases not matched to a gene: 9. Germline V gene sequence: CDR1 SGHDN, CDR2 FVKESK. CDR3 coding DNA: TGTGCCAGCAGCCAAGATTCGGTGCGGGAGTGGTACAATGAGCAGTTCTTC. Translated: CASSQDSVREWYNEQFF.

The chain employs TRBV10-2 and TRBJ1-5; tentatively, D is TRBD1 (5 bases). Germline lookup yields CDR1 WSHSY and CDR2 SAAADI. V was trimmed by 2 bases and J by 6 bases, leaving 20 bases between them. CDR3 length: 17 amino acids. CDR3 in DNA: TGCGCCAGCAGTGAGAGGAGGGGTGGGTCAATCGGTCAGCCCCAGCATTTT. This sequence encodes CASSERRGGSIGQPQHF.

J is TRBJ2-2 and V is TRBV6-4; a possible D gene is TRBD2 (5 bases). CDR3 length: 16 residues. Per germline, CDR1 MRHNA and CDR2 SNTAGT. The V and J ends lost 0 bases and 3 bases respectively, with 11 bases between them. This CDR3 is CASSDSGDLDTGELFF. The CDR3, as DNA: TGTGCCAGCAGTGACTCCGGGGATTTGGACACCGGGGAGCTGTTTTTT.

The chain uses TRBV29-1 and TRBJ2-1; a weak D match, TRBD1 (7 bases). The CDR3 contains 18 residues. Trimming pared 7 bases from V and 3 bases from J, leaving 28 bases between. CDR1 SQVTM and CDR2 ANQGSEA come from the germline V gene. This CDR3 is CSAARTGDVVGGYNEQFF. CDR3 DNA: TGCAGCGCCGCCCGAACAGGGGACGTGGTGGGGGGCTACAATGAGCAGTTCTTC.